The text below deals with one T cell receptor beta chain. V was shortened by 4 bases and J by 2 bases, with 13 bases between the two germline ends. Germline CDR1 reads WSHSY; CDR2 reads SAAADI. The CDR3 is made up of 15 amino acids. The record originates from a study of blood T cell repertoires in COVID-19. Across the whole study: COVID-19 samples, acute and convalescent, were from the United States, Italy and Spain.

Profiling relied on immunoSEQ multiplex PCR, and the TCRdb table lists in-frame clones only, not all of them. Of about 220,000 clones in the sample, roughly 80% were seen once. The receptor comes from a man aged 25 to 40 with active or convalescent COVID-19. Sequences were obtained from peripheral blood. The chain uses TRBV10-2 and TRBJ2-3, with a possible D match to TRBD2 (6 bases). In nucleotides, the CDR3 is TGCGCCAGCAGTGGGGAGGCGGCATCCACAGATACGCAGTATTTT. Protein: CASSGEAASTDTQYF.